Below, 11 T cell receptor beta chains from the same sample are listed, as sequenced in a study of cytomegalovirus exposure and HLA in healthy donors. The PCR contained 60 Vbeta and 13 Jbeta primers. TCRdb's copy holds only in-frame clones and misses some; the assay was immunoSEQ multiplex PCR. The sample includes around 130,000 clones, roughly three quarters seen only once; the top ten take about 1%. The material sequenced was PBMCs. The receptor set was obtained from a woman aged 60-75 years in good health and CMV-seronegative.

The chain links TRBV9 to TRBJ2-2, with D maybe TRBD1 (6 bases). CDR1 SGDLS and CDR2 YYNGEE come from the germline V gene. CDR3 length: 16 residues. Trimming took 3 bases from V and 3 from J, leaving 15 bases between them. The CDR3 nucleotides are TGTGCCAGCAGCGCCGGAACGGGACAATACACCGGGGAGCTGTTTTTT. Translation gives CASSAGTGQYTGELFF. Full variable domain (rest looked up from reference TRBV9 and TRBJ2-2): DSGVTQTPKHLITATGQRVTLRCSPRSGDLSVYWYQQSLDQGLQFLIQYYNGEERAKGNILERFSAQQFPDLHSELNLSSLELGDSALYFCASSAGTGQYTGELFFGEGSRLTVL.

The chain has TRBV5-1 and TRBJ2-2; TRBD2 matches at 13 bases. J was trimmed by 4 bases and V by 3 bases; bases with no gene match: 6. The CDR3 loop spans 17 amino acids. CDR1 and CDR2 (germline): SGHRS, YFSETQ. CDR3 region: CASSWQLAGGPTGELFF. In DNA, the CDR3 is TGCGCCAGCAGCTGGCAACTAGCGGGAGGGCCCACCGGGGAGCTGTTTTTT. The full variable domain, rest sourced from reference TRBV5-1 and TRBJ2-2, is KAGVTQTPRYLIKTRGQQVTLSCSPISGHRSVSWYQQTPGQGLQFLFEYFSETQRNKGNFPGRFSGRQFSNSRSEMNVSTLELGDSALYLCASSWQLAGGPTGELFFGEGSRLTVL.

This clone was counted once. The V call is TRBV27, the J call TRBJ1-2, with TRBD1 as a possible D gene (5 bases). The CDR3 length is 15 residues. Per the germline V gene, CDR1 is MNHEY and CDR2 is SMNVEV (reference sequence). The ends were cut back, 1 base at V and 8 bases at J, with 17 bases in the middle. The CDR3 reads CASSLLAGSVYGYTF. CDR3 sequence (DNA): TGTGCCAGCAGTTTATTAGCAGGGTCCGTGTACGGCTACACCTTC.

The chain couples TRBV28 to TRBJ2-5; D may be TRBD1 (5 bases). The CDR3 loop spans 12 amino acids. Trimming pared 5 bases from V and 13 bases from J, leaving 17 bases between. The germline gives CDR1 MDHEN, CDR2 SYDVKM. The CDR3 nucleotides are TGTGCCAGCAGTCCTACCCGAAGGGGCGGGTACTTC. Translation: CASSPTRRGGYF.

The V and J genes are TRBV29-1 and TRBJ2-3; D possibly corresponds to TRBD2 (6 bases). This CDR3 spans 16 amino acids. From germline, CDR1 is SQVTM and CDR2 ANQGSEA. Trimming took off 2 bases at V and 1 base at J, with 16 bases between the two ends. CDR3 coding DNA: TGCAGCGTTGAATCTGTGCGCGGGGTTGGCACAGATACGCAGTATTTT. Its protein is CSVESVRGVGTDTQYF.

The CDR3, as DNA: TGTGCCAGCAGCCCCCCAGGGGCGCAACGGTTTGGAGCTTTCTTT. The encoded protein is CASSPPGAQRFGAFF. The chain carries TRBV7-3 and TRBJ1-1; possibly TRBD1 for D (6 bases). V lost 5 bases and J 10 bases, leaving 23 bases between the germline ends. The CDR3 runs 15 residues. Per germline, CDR1 SGHTA and CDR2 FQGTGA.

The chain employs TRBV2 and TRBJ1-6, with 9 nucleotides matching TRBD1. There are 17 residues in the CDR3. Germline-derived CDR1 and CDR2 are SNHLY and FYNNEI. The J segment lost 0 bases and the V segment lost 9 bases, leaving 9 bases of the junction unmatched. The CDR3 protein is CARPGTGHSSYNSPLHF. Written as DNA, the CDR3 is TGTGCCAGACCCGGGACAGGGCATAGCTCCTATAATTCACCCCTCCACTTT.

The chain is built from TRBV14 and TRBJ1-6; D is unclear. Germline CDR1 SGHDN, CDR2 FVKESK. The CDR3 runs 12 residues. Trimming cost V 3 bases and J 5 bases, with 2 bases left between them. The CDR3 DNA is TGTGCCAGCAGCCATAATAATTCACCCCTCCACTTT. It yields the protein CASSHNNSPLHF.

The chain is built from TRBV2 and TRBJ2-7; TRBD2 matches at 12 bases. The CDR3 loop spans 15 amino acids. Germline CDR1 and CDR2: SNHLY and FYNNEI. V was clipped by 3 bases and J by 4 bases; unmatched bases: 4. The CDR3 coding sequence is TGTGCCAGCAGTGAGAGGACTAGCGGGGCGTACGAGCAGTACTTC. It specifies CASSERTSGAYEQYF.

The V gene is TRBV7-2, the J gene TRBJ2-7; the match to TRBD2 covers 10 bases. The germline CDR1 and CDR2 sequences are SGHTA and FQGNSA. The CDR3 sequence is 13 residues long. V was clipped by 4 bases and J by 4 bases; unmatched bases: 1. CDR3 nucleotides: TGTGCCAGCAGCTCGACTAGCGGGTACGAGCAGTACTTC. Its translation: CASSSTSGYEQYF.

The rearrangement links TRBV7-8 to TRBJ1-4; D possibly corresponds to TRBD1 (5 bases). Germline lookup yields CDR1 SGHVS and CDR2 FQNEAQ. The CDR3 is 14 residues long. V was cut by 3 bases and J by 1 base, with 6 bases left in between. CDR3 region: CASSLTETNEKLFF. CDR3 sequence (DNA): TGTGCCAGCAGCTTGACAGAAACTAATGAAAAACTGTTTTTT.